One sample yielded the 31 T cell receptor beta chains listed below, sequenced in a study of T cell changes during pregnancy in multiple sclerosis. Libraries were prepared by immunoSEQ multiplex PCR; TCRdb keeps only in-frame clonotypes and omits some of them. The sample shows 70,000 to 80,000 clones, approximately 90% of them seen only once. Sequencing used CD4+ T cells from peripheral blood mononuclear cells, obtained before pregnancy. Source of these receptors: a female donor with multiple sclerosis, enrolled in a pregnancy study.

J is TRBJ2-7 and V is TRBV28; 9 bases agree with TRBD1. With 6 bases clipped from V and 2 bases from J, the junction kept 8 bases outside the gene matches. This CDR3 is built from 15 residues. Germline V gene data show CDR1 as MDHEN and CDR2 as SYDVKM. The CDR3 loop reads CASRTGQGPTYEQYF. The DNA for the CDR3 is TGTGCCAGCAGAACCGGACAGGGGCCGACCTACGAGCAGTACTTC.

This clone was seen just once. This rearrangement joins TRBV5-8 to TRBJ2-5, with 10 positions matching TRBD2. There are 14 residues in the CDR3. V was pared by 4 bases and J by 2 bases, with 2 bases of the junction left unmatched. CDR1 is SGHTS, CDR2 YDEGEE, per germline. This CDR3 reads CASSRSGRQETQYF. In DNA, the CDR3 is TGTGCCAGCAGCCGTAGCGGGAGGCAAGAGACCCAGTACTTC.

This chain joins TRBV7-8 and TRBJ2-5; TRBD2 aligns across 8 bases. In germline, CDR1 is SGHVS, CDR2 FQNEAQ. CDR3 length: 15 amino acids. With 2 bases clipped from V and 4 bases from J, the junction kept 6 bases outside the gene matches. The CDR3 DNA sequence: TGTGCCAGCAGCTTATCTAGAAGCGGGAGAGAGACCCAGTACTTC. The encoded protein is CASSLSRSGRETQYF.

CDR3 DNA sequence: TGTGCCAGCAGTTACTCAGGGGATGGCTACACCTTC. This sequence encodes CASSYSGDGYTF. J is TRBJ1-2 and V is TRBV6-5; possibly TRBD1 for D (5 bases). The ends were cut back, 0 bases at V and 6 bases at J, with 5 bases in the middle. Germline V CDR1 and CDR2: MNHEY, SVGAGI. The CDR3 runs to 12 residues.

This clone came up once. The J gene is TRBJ2-1, the V gene TRBV28, with TRBD2 identical over 12 bases. Trimming took 4 bases from V and 3 from J; bases not matched to a gene: 4. The V gene's germline CDR1 is MDHEN and CDR2 SYDVKM. CDR3 length: 16 residues. CDR3 sequence: CASSSPTSGSYNEQFF. The CDR3 DNA reads as TGTGCCAGCAGTTCCCCGACTAGCGGGAGCTACAATGAGCAGTTCTTC.

The chain joins TRBV19 to TRBJ2-2; 7 bases align to TRBD2. The length of the CDR3 is 13 residues. Trimming cost V 7 bases and J 7 bases; bases outside gene matches: 6. The germline V gene encodes CDR1 LNHDA and CDR2 SQIVND (reference sequence). The CDR3: CASTMGGFGELFF. For the CDR3, the DNA is TGTGCCAGTACCATGGGAGGGTTCGGGGAGCTGTTTTTT. The complete variable domain, with remaining parts taken from reference TRBV19 and TRBJ2-2, reads DGGITQSPKYLFRKEGQNVTLSCEQNLNHDAMYWYRQDPGQGLRLIYYSQIVNDFQKGDIAEGYSVSREKKESFPLTVTSAQKNPTAFYLCASTMGGFGELFFGEGSRLTVL.

The CDR3 protein is CATSGGGGASNYGYTF. The CDR3 DNA reads TGTGCCACCAGCGGAGGGGGAGGGGCGAGTAACTATGGCTACACCTTC. The chain carries TRBV15 and TRBJ1-2; TRBD1 might be the D (6 bases). V dropped 5 bases and J dropped 1 base, with 17 bases sitting between them. The germline CDR1 and CDR2 sequences are LNHNV and YYDKDF (reference sequence). The CDR3 totals 16 residues.

J is TRBJ1-2 and V is TRBV6-1, with D uncertain. Trimming shortened V by 0 bases and J by 0 bases, and 8 bases separated the two germline ends. The V gene's germline CDR1 is MNHNS and CDR2 SASEGT. CDR3 length equals 15 residues. CDR3 sequence reads: CASSEARLANYGYTF. CDR3 DNA: TGTGCCAGCAGTGAAGCGCGATTAGCTAACTATGGCTACACCTTC.

This chain connects TRBV29-1 to TRBJ2-2; 8 bases are a match to TRBD2. Germline values: CDR1 SQVTM, CDR2 ANQGSEA. The V segment lost 7 bases and the J segment 6 bases; nucleotides outside the gene matches: 10. CDR3 length equals 14 residues. CDR3 nucleotides: TGCAGCGCCGGGAGGGGGGTAGTAGCCGGGGAGCTGTTTTTT. Translated, it gives CSAGRGVVAGELFF.

The CDR3 DNA reads TGTGCCAGCAGCTCAAAGTATAGCGGGAGCAAGAGGGATACGCAGTATTTT. This codes for CASSSKYSGSKRDTQYF. The chain is built from TRBV11-2 and TRBJ2-3, with TRBD2 matching over 9 bases. V lost 4 bases and J lost 6; bases outside the gene matches: 14. The germline V gene has CDR1 SGHAT and CDR2 FQNNGV. The CDR3 has 17 residues.

This chain joins TRBV6-5 and TRBJ1-1; the D gene is possibly TRBD1 (5 bases). Trimming left V 4 bases short and J 7 bases short, with 10 bases between. Germline V CDR1 and CDR2: MNHEY, SVGAGI. The CDR3 covers 12 residues. Here the CDR3 reads CASSWRGGEAFF. CDR3 DNA: TGTGCCAGCAGTTGGCGGGGGGGTGAAGCTTTCTTT.

The sample holds a few counts of this clone. J is TRBJ1-4 and V is TRBV4-1, with a weak D call TRBD1 (5 bases). This CDR3 comprises 16 residues. The germline V gene encodes CDR1 MGHRA and CDR2 YSYEKL. V was pared by 4 bases and J by 0 bases, with 12 bases between. Here the CDR3 reads CASSLTPGTTNEKLFF. The CDR3 DNA is TGCGCCAGCAGCCTAACTCCAGGGACAACTAATGAAAAACTGTTTTTT.

This clone has more than one count but fewer than ten. The V and J genes are TRBV7-3 and TRBJ1-1; TRBD1 might be the D (6 bases). Germline V gene lookup returns CDR1 SGHTA and CDR2 FQGTGA. This CDR3 contains 16 residues. The V end lost 1 base, the J end lost 1 base, and 13 bases lay between the germline ends. CDR3 sequence: CASSLNPTGPNTEAFF. CDR3 DNA: TGTGCCAGCAGCTTAAATCCGACAGGACCGAACACTGAAGCTTTCTTT.

This clone was seen just once. V usage is TRBV7-6 and J usage is TRBJ2-5, with 9 nucleotides matching TRBD1. Germline lookup yields CDR1 SGHVS and CDR2 FNYEAQ. V was clipped by 2 bases and J by 5 bases; unmatched bases: 12. This CDR3 contains 17 residues. CDR3 region: CASSLNVPGQGGETQYF. Here the CDR3 DNA reads TGTGCCAGCAGCTTAAACGTCCCGGGACAGGGTGGGGAGACCCAGTACTTC.

This clone appeared a single time. This rearrangement joins TRBV18 to TRBJ2-7, with unresolved D. Per the germline V gene, CDR1 is KGHSH and CDR2 is LQKENI. V was pared by 5 bases and J by 3 bases, with 8 bases between. The CDR3 is 12 amino acids. This CDR3 reads CASSAVNYEQYF. DNA of the CDR3: TGTGCCAGCTCAGCGGTAAACTACGAGCAGTACTTC.

The chain couples TRBV5-1 to TRBJ1-1; D is unclear. Germline-derived CDR1 and CDR2 are SGHRS and YFSETQ. This CDR3 spans 15 amino acids. V was pared by 4 bases and J by 6 bases, with 19 bases between. The CDR3 bases are TGCGCCAGCAGCCTCTCACATGACAAGATAGCTGAAGCTTTCTTT. Protein sequence: CASSLSHDKIAEAFF.

This clone was seen just once. The gene calls are TRBV28 and TRBJ2-2; the match to TRBD2 covers 7 bases. CDR3 length: 15 amino acids. Germline CDR1 is MDHEN and CDR2 is SYDVKM. Unmatched junction bases numbered 5, after V lost 7 bases and J lost 0 bases. The CDR3 spells CASKLTSTNTGELFF. The CDR3 coding sequence is TGTGCCAGCAAACTGACTAGCACGAACACCGGGGAGCTGTTTTTT. Together with reference TRBV28 and TRBJ2-2, the CDR3 gives the full variable domain: DVKVTQSSRYLVKRTGEKVFLECVQDMDHENMFWYRQDPGLGLRLIYFSYDVKMKEKGDIPEGYSVSREKKERFSLILESASTNQTSMYLCASKLTSTNTGELFFGEGSRLTVL.

The chain is built from TRBV11-2 and TRBJ2-3, with D perhaps TRBD2 (6 bases). Trimming took off 3 bases at V and 4 bases at J, with 14 bases between the two ends. Germline assignment: CDR1 SGHAT and CDR2 FQNNGV. The CDR3 is 15 residues long. The chain's CDR3 is CASSFIGGAADTQYF. The DNA of the CDR3 is TGTGCCAGCAGCTTTATCGGGGGAGCCGCAGATACGCAGTATTTT.

The J gene is TRBJ1-4, the V gene TRBV18; D remains unclear. Between the trimmed V and J ends, which lost 5 bases and 4 bases, there was a span of 17 bases. The germline CDR1 and CDR2 sequences are KGHSH and LQKENI. This CDR3 contains 16 residues. This CDR3 reads CASSRRGSRSNEKLFF. The CDR3 nucleotides read TGTGCCAGCTCAAGACGAGGGTCCAGGAGTAATGAAAAACTGTTTTTT.

The chain links TRBV2 to TRBJ2-5, with D uncertain. Per the germline V gene, CDR1 is SNHLY and CDR2 is FYNNEI. This CDR3 is 13 amino acids long. V gave up 4 bases and J gave up 2 bases, with 8 bases separating them. CDR3 in amino acids: CASSARKQETQYF. CDR3 nucleotide sequence: TGTGCCAGCAGTGCTAGAAAGCAAGAGACCCAGTACTTC.

The chain employs TRBV6-6 and TRBJ1-1; D not resolved. CDR3 length: 15 amino acids. V lost 0 bases to trimming and J lost 1 base, with 9 bases between them. In germline, CDR1 is MNHNY, CDR2 SVGAGI (reference sequence). Written as DNA, the CDR3 is TGTGCCAGCAGTTACTCGAAGACTGGGAACACTGAAGCTTTCTTT. Its translation is CASSYSKTGNTEAFF.

This chain uses TRBV15 with TRBJ1-1; TRBD1 might be the D (5 bases). Per germline, CDR1 LNHNV and CDR2 YYDKDF (reference sequence). The CDR3 runs to 14 residues. V lost 6 bases and J 5 bases, leaving 16 bases between the germline ends. CDR3 in amino acids: CATSYSGVRTEAFF. CDR3 bases: TGTGCCACCAGTTATTCGGGGGTCAGGACTGAAGCTTTCTTT.

V and J are TRBV19 and TRBJ2-2, with 7 positions matching TRBD1. The CDR3 totals 16 residues. CDR1 and CDR2 from the germline V gene are LNHDA and SQIVND (reference sequence). Trimming took 6 bases from V and 3 from J; bases not matched to a gene: 10. For the CDR3, the DNA is TGTGCCAGTAGGGTCGTGACAGGGATGGACACCGGGGAGCTGTTTTTT. Translation: CASRVVTGMDTGELFF.

This chain connects TRBV7-9 to TRBJ2-5; D gene unclear. The V end lost 4 bases, the J end lost 5 bases, and 8 bases lay between the germline ends. In germline, CDR1 is SEHNR, CDR2 FQNEAQ (reference sequence). The CDR3 consists of 12 residues. The CDR3 bases are TGTGCCAGCAGCTCCACTGCGGAGACCCAGTACTTC. Translation gives CASSSTAETQYF.

The J gene is TRBJ2-1, the V gene TRBV6-5; 8 bases align to TRBD1. The V gene end was trimmed by 6 bases and the J gene end by 5 bases; junction bases not matched to a gene: 9. Germline V gene sequence: CDR1 MNHEY, CDR2 SVGAGI. This CDR3 spans 15 amino acids. CDR3 DNA: TGTGCCAGCAGCCCTTGGACAGGGAGGAACAATGAGCAGTTCTTC. Its translation: CASSPWTGRNNEQFF.

The J gene is TRBJ2-3, the V gene TRBV19; 12 bases align to TRBD2. The CDR3 consists of 17 residues. After removal of 6 bases from V and 0 bases from J, the junction contained 7 bases not matched to a gene. Germline values: CDR1 LNHDA, CDR2 SQIVND (reference sequence). CDR3 nucleotide sequence: TGTGCCAGTAGCTCCGGGACTAGCGGGTGGAGCACAGATACGCAGTATTTT. Protein sequence: CASSSGTSGWSTDTQYF. Full variable domain (missing parts from reference TRBV19 and TRBJ2-3): DGGITQSPKYLFRKEGQNVTLSCEQNLNHDAMYWYRQDPGQGLRLIYYSQIVNDFQKGDIAEGYSVSREKKESFPLTVTSAQKNPTAFYLCASSSGTSGWSTDTQYFGPGTRLTVL.

The V and J genes are TRBV10-3 and TRBJ1-2; weak D call: TRBD1 (5 bases). From germline, CDR1 is ENHRY and CDR2 SYGVKD. The V and J ends lost 10 bases and 0 bases respectively, with 21 bases between them. This CDR3 contains 16 residues. The CDR3 loop reads CASRESPSPSNYGYTF. DNA for the CDR3: TGTGCCAGCAGGGAGTCACCGAGCCCTTCTAACTATGGCTACACCTTC.

The chain joins TRBV19 to TRBJ2-5; 8 positions agree with TRBD1. This CDR3 has 16 residues. J lost 5 bases, V lost 2 bases, and 10 bases had no gene match. CDR1 is LNHDA, CDR2 SQIVND, per germline (reference sequence). The CDR3 DNA sequence: TGTGCCAGTAGTATATCAGCAGGGGGCATCGGGGAGACCCAGTACTTC. Its protein product is CASSISAGGIGETQYF.

The rearrangement joins TRBV29-1 to TRBJ2-7, with D tentatively TRBD2 (6 bases). Per germline, CDR1 SQVTM and CDR2 ANQGSEA. V lost 5 bases, J lost 0 bases, and 8 bases lay in between. CDR3 length: 12 amino acids. The CDR3 DNA follows: TGCAGCGTTTCCGGGAGCTCCTACGAGCAGTACTTC. This translates into CSVSGSSYEQYF.

The chain has TRBV5-4 and TRBJ2-1, with D maybe TRBD2 (5 bases). Deletions cut 0 bases from V and 6 bases from J, with 10 bases between. Per germline, CDR1 SGHNT and CDR2 YYREEE (reference sequence). This CDR3 has 14 residues. The CDR3 loop reads CASSLAGIFNEQFF. The DNA of the CDR3 is TGTGCCAGCAGCTTGGCGGGGATCTTCAATGAGCAGTTCTTC.

The V and J genes are TRBV25-1 and TRBJ2-3; 8 bases fit TRBD2. Germline values: CDR1 MGHDK, CDR2 SYGVNS. This CDR3 spans 16 amino acids. J was trimmed by 6 bases and V by 4 bases; bases with no gene match: 12. CDR3 nucleotide sequence: TGTGCCAGCAGTGTCTTTTTAGCAGCGGGAGTGGATACGCAGTATTTT. This sequence encodes CASSVFLAAGVDTQYF.